Each of the 18 T cell receptor beta chains below was sequenced from the same sample in a study of blood T cell repertoires in COVID-19. Profiled with immunoSEQ multiplex PCR; TCRdb holds only in-frame clones, not every one. The sample lists about 76,000 clones; about 88% were seen once. Material: peripheral blood. The source is a human donor in a cohort sampled during active COVID-19.

The rearrangement links TRBV5-4 to TRBJ1-1, with a weak D call TRBD1 (5 bases). CDR1 and CDR2 from the germline V gene are SGHNT and YYREEE (reference sequence). Trimming removed 4 bases from V and 5 bases from J, with 12 bases in between. This CDR3 spans 13 amino acids. As DNA, the CDR3 is TGTGCCAGCAGCGGGCAGGGCAGAACTGAAGCTTTCTTT. Its protein product is CASSGQGRTEAFF.

The J gene is TRBJ2-1, the V gene TRBV27; a weak D match, TRBD2 (5 bases). This CDR3 comprises 14 residues. Trimming removed 4 bases from V and 10 bases from J, with 17 bases in between. Germline V gene data show CDR1 as MNHEY and CDR2 as SMNVEV (reference sequence). The CDR3 here is CASSSRTPISEQFF. In DNA, the CDR3 is TGTGCCAGCAGTTCCCGGACTCCGATTTCGGAGCAGTTCTTC.

This sequence joins TRBV30 and TRBJ1-1; D ambiguous. Germline V lookup: CDR1 GTSNPN, CDR2 SVGIG (reference sequence). The CDR3 sequence is 11 residues long. V lost 0 bases and J 7 bases, leaving 6 bases between the germline ends. For the CDR3, the DNA is TGTGCCTGGAGTGTAGGAGGTGAAGCTTTCTTT. It translates to CAWSVGGEAFF.

V is TRBV19 and J is TRBJ2-1; a weak D match, TRBD1 (5 bases). V lost 4 bases and J 0 bases, leaving 13 bases between the germline ends. The CDR3 has 16 amino acids. Per germline, CDR1 LNHDA and CDR2 SQIVND (reference sequence). CDR3 region: CASSNTGPSSYNEQFF. The CDR3 DNA follows: TGTGCCAGTAGTAACACAGGACCTAGCTCCTACAATGAGCAGTTCTTC.

The rearrangement joins TRBV3-1 (or the pseudogene TRBV3-2) to TRBJ1-1; TRBD1 is a possible D gene (6 bases). Germline V gene lookup returns CDR1 LGHDT and CDR2 YNNKEL (reference sequence). Trimming removed 0 bases at V and 1 base at J, with 6 bases between. The CDR3 is 14 residues long. CDR3 protein: CASSQEDRNTEAFF. The CDR3 region has the DNA TGTGCCAGCAGCCAAGAGGACAGGAACACTGAAGCTTTCTTT.

V usage is TRBV19 and J usage is TRBJ2-2; 10 bases agree with TRBD1. V gave up 7 bases and J gave up 6 bases; unmatched junction bases: 8. This CDR3 contains 15 residues. Germline V gene data show CDR1 as LNHDA and CDR2 as SQIVND (reference sequence). The CDR3 DNA follows: TGTGCCAGTAACGGGGACAGGGGACTCCCCGGGGAGCTGTTTTTT. Translation gives CASNGDRGLPGELFF.

The table lists this clone with a count of one. This sequence joins TRBV4-3 and TRBJ2-1; 14 nucleotides agree with TRBD2. Trimming cost V 4 bases and J 6 bases; bases outside gene matches: 2. This CDR3 contains 15 residues. From germline, CDR1 is LGHNA and CDR2 YSLEER. The CDR3 protein is CASSPGTSGSNEQFF. The DNA of the CDR3 is TGCGCCAGCAGCCCTGGGACTAGCGGGAGCAATGAGCAGTTCTTC.

The V gene is TRBV30, the J gene TRBJ1-2; 10 bases map to TRBD1. V trimming: 6 bases; J trimming: 6 bases; junction bases outside the gene matches: 4. CDR3 length: 12 amino acids. The germline gives CDR1 GTSNPN, CDR2 SVGIG (reference sequence). The CDR3 sequence is CACLTGGDGYTF. CDR3 nucleotide sequence: TGTGCCTGCTTGACAGGGGGCGATGGCTACACCTTC.

As DNA, the CDR3 is TGTGCCAGCATGCCGCGGGAGTCCCTCTACAATGAGCAGTTCTTC. This translates into CASMPRESLYNEQFF. V is TRBV2 and J is TRBJ2-1, with 7 positions matching TRBD2. The CDR3 runs to 15 residues. J was trimmed by 3 bases and V by 7 bases; bases with no gene match: 9. Germline V gene sequence: CDR1 SNHLY, CDR2 FYNNEI. Complete variable domain (other parts from reference TRBV2 and TRBJ2-1): EPEVTQTPSHQVTQMGQEVILRCVPISNHLYFYWYRQILGQKVEFLVSFYNNEISEKSEIFDDQFSVERPDGSNFTLKIRSTKLEDSAMYFCASMPRESLYNEQFFGPGTRLTVL.

CDR3 region: CASSQDMANVLTF. For the CDR3, the DNA is TGCGCCAGCAGCCAAGATATGGCCAACGTCCTGACTTTC. The V gene is TRBV4-3, the J gene TRBJ2-6, with D hard to call. The V gene's germline CDR1 is LGHNA and CDR2 YSLEER. The CDR3 is 13 residues long. V was pared by 0 bases and J by 6 bases, with 3 bases between.

The chain employs TRBV11-1 and TRBJ1-2; D gene ambiguous. Germline loops: CDR1 SGHAT, CDR2 FQDESV (reference sequence). The CDR3 has 12 residues. The ends were cut back, 5 bases at V and 8 bases at J, with 12 bases in the middle. CDR3 amino acids: CASSPPGEGYTF. CDR3 bases: TGTGCCAGCAGCCCCCCCGGGGAGGGCTACACCTTC.

The V call is TRBV30, the J call TRBJ1-2; TRBD1 might be the D (5 bases). The germline V gene has CDR1 GTSNPN and CDR2 SVGIG (reference sequence). Trimming shortened V by 2 bases and J by 0 bases, and 10 bases separated the two germline ends. This CDR3 region has 14 residues. In DNA form, the CDR3 reads TGTGCCTGGAGTCGGGGGGGAACTAACTATGGCTACACCTTC. It codes for CAWSRGGTNYGYTF.

This chain uses TRBV28 with TRBJ2-2; a possible D gene is TRBD1 (5 bases). The CDR3 totals 17 residues. Germline V gives CDR1 MDHEN, CDR2 SYDVKM. The ends were cut back, 5 bases at V and 2 bases at J, with 18 bases in the middle. The CDR3 bases are TGTGCCAGCAGTCCCCCAGGGATTGGCGTAAACACCGGGGAGCTGTTTTTT. This encodes CASSPPGIGVNTGELFF.

The gene calls are TRBV5-6 and TRBJ2-7; D possibly corresponds to TRBD1 (6 bases). Germline values: CDR1 SGHDT, CDR2 YYEEEE. This CDR3 has 14 amino acids. V was cut by 3 bases and J by 2 bases, with 12 bases left in between. The CDR3, as DNA: TGTGCCAGCAGCTGGGCGCAGGGGCCCTACGAGCAGTACTTC. The encoded protein is CASSWAQGPYEQYF.

In this sample, this clone turned up a few times. This CDR3 is also generated by other DNA sequences in the sample. The chain links TRBV7-9 to TRBJ2-1, with TRBD2 identical over 9 bases. The CDR3 extends over 12 amino acids. The J segment lost 13 bases and the V segment lost 1 base, leaving 2 bases of the junction unmatched. Germline-derived CDR1 and CDR2 are SEHNR and FQNEAQ (reference sequence). The CDR3 bases are TGTGCCAGCAGCTTAGGCGGGAGGGCCCAGTTCTTC. This sequence encodes CASSLGGRAQFF.

This clone was found a few times. This chain uses TRBV6-5 with TRBJ2-1; TRBD1 aligns across 8 bases. The trim removed 0 bases at V and 4 bases at J, leaving 5 bases unmatched. The V gene's germline CDR1 is MNHEY and CDR2 SVGAGI. The CDR3 covers 16 residues. The CDR3, as DNA: TGTGCCAGCAGTTACTCAGGCAGGGGGCCTTACAATGAGCAGTTCTTC. It encodes CASSYSGRGPYNEQFF.

V is TRBV11-2 and J is TRBJ2-7; D may be TRBD1 (6 bases). The CDR3 is made up of 13 amino acids. The germline V gene has CDR1 SGHAT and CDR2 FQNNGV. V was pared by 5 bases and J by 1 base, with 9 bases between. The CDR3 region is CASSQGHSYEQYF. CDR3 bases: TGTGCCAGCAGCCAGGGACATTCCTACGAGCAGTACTTC.

This chain uses TRBV28 with TRBJ1-1, with D unclear. Trimming took off 7 bases at V and 5 bases at J, with 17 bases between the two ends. The CDR3 covers 14 residues. CDR1 and CDR2 (germline): MDHEN, SYDVKM. DNA for the CDR3: TGTGCCAGCACCCGCGATTGGGTCGGGACTGAAGCTTTCTTT. This sequence encodes CASTRDWVGTEAFF.